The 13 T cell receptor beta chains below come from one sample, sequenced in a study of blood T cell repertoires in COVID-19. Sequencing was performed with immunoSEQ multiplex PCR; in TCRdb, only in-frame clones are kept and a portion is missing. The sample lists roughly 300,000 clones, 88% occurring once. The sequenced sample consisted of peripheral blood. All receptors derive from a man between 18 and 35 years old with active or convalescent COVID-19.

CDR3 amino acids: CASSQETGVRYEQYF. CDR3 nucleotides: TGTGCCAGCAGCCAAGAAACAGGGGTGAGATACGAGCAGTACTTC. The V call is TRBV4-2, the J call TRBJ2-7; 7 bases fit TRBD1. Trimming cost V 0 bases and J 4 bases; bases outside gene matches: 6. Looked up from germline, CDR1 is LGHNA and CDR2 is YNFKEQ. The CDR3 is 15 residues long.

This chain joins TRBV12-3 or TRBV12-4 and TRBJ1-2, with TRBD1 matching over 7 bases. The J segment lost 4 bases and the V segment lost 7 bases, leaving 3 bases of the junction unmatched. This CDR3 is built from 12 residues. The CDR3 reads CASNRGTYGYTF. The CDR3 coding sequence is TGTGCCAGCAACAGGGGCACCTATGGCTACACCTTC.

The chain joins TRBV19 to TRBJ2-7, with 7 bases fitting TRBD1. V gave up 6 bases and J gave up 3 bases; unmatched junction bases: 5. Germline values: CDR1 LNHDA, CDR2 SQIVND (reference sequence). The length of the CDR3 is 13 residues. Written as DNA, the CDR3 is TGTGCCAGTAGGGGACAGACAGACTACGAGCAGTACTTC. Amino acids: CASRGQTDYEQYF.

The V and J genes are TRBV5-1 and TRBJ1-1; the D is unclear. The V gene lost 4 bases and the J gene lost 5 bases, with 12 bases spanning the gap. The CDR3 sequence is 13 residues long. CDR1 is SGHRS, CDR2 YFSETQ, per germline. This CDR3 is CASSPNRGTEAFF. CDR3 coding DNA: TGCGCCAGCAGCCCCAACCGGGGTACTGAAGCTTTCTTT.

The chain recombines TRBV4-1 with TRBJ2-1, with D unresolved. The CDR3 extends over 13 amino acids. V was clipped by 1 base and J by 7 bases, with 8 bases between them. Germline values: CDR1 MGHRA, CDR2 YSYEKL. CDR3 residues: CASSQALPNEQFF. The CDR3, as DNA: TGCGCCAGCAGCCAAGCCCTCCCTAATGAGCAGTTCTTC.

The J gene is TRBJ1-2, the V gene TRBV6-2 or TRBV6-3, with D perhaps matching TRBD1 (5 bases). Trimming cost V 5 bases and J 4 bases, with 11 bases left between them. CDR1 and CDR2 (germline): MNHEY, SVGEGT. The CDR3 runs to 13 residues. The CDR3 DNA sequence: TGTGCCAGCAGTGGCCGGGGGATCTATGGCTACACCTTC. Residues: CASSGRGIYGYTF.

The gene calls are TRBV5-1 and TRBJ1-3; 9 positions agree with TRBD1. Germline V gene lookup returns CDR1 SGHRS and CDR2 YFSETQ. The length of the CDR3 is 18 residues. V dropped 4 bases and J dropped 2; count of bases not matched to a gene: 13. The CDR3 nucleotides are TGCGCCAGCAGCAGGGACAGGGCGTCAACTTTAGCTGGAAACACCATATATTTT. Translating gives CASSRDRASTLAGNTIYF.

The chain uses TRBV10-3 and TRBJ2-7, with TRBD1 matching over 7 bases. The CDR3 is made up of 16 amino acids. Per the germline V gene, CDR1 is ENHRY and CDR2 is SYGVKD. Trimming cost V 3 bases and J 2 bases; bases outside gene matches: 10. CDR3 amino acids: CAISERMLQGAYEQYF. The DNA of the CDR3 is TGTGCCATCAGTGAACGTATGTTGCAGGGGGCCTACGAGCAGTACTTC.

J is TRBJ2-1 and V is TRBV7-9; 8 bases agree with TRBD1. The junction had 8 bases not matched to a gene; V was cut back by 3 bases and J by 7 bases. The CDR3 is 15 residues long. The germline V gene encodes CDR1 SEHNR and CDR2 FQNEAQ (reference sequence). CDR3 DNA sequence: TGTGCCAGCAGCTTCGGACAGGGTAAATATAATGAGCAGTTCTTC. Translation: CASSFGQGKYNEQFF. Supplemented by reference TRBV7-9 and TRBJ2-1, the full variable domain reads DTGVSQNPRHKITKRGQNVTFRCDPISEHNRLYWYRQTLGQGPEFLTYFQNEAQLEKSRLLSDRFSAERPKGSFSTLEIQRTEQGDSAMYLCASSFGQGKYNEQFFGPGTRLTVL.

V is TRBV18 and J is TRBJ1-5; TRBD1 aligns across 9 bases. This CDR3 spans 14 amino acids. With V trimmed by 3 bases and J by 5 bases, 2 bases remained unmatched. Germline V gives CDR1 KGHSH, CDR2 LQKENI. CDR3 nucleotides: TGTGCCAGCTCACCTCGGACAGGGGATCAGCCCCAGCATTTT. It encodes CASSPRTGDQPQHF.

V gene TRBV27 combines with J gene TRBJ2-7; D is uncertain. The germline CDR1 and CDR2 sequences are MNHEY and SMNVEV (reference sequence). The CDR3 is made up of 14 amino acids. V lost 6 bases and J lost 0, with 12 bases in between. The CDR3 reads CASRYYKSSYEQYF. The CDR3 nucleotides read TGTGCCAGCAGATACTATAAATCCTCCTACGAGCAGTACTTC.

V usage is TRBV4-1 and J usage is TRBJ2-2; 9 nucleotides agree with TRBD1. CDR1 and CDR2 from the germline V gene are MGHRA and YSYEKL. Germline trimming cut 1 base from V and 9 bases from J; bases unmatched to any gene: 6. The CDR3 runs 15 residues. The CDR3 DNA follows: TGCGCCAGCAGCCAAGTTGGGACAGGGAGAAGGGAGCTGTTTTTT. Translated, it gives CASSQVGTGRRELFF.

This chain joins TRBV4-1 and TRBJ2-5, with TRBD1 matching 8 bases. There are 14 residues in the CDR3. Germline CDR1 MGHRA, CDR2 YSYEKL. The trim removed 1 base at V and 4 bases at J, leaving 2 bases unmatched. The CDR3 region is CASSQADRGETQYF. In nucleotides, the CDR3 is TGCGCCAGCAGCCAAGCCGACAGGGGAGAGACCCAGTACTTC.